This TCR beta chain was sequenced during a study of cytomegalovirus exposure and HLA in healthy donors (dated by TCRdb to 2017 to 2019). Looking at the study overall: In an earlier analysis of about 560 of the donors, around 300 Gb of sequence data and 90 million to 120 million unique TCR beta sequences from about 190 million T cells were reported. Every repertoire in the discovery cohort had been generated on one and the same sequencing platform. The study used immunosequencing to profile the T cell repertoires of approximately 640 subjects and linked those repertoires to cytomegalovirus serostatus. Roughly 5 DR-DQ haplotypes were handled as single units for association and clustering, since linkage in the cohort was strong. The study combined high-throughput TCR immunosequencing, statistical association of individual TCRs with disease status, and machine learning to predict cytomegalovirus infection status. Of the 300 to 400 genotyped donors, approximately 83% fell in the genetic ancestry cluster associated with self-reported Caucasian donors. The later analysis used no new phenotypic data to find candidate immune exposures, relying instead on TCR beta sequences and their occurrence across donors. In addition to the first cohort of roughly 700 subjects, a separate validation cohort of 120 different subjects was used. Donor age, sex, ethnicity and CMV serostatus were collected together with the repertoire data. In a later genetic analysis, genome-wide SNP genotypes for about 65% of the 666 donors were used, and that subset was treated as a discovery cohort. A later analysis re-examined previously published TCR beta repertoires from around 670 donors and added high-resolution HLA genotyping to investigate patterns of TCR occurrence. An early release that covered 640 HLA-typed donors contained approximately 290 gigabases of sequencing data and 65 million to 100 million unique TCR sequences. HLA typing covered class I and class II loci at four-digit resolution. The study aimed to test whether cataloging public T cell receptors could reveal signatures of past pathogen exposure. Among several hundred genotyped donors of the cohort, an average of around 250,000 unique TCR beta nucleotide sequences was sequenced per donor, of which about 18% were non-productive. The number of donors typed differed by locus, with 629-630 for A, B, C, DRB1 and DQB1, over 500 for DQA1, 600 to 610 for DPA1, and roughly 450 for DPB1. An earlier analysis of some 500 of the donors applied high-throughput TCR beta sequencing to assess whether each TCR beta V gene segment acted as functional or pseudogenic. Overall results and qualifications from the work: For the cohort, immune exposure information was limited to CMV serostatus. A cluster of highly shared sequence variants was judged likely to represent a technical artifact of the sequencing pipeline. In a later genetic analysis, a missense DCLRE1C variant was associated with V-gene and J-gene trimming of TCR beta chains, and the association was replicated in an independent cohort. Presence/absence analyses assumed roughly uniform sequencing depth across donors, an assumption that may not hold. In an earlier analysis of roughly 560 of the donors, most TCR beta V segments were observed in productive rearrangements about 90% or about 30% of the time, broadly matching IMGT annotations. Some IMGT-functional V segments, including TRBV6-2 and TRBV6-3, could not be distinguished by the 87-base-pair reads and were therefore excluded. Assigning TCR associations to individual alleles was difficult when HLA alleles, especially DR and DQ, strongly co-occurred. Linkage disequilibrium might explain the correlated functional status among segregating V segments, but an unknown experimental factor could not be ruled out. Because HLA typing was missing for some donors at each locus, association tests included only the typed subset. A later genetic analysis reported fewer N-insertions in productive TCRs among donors in an Asian-associated ancestry cluster than the 666-donor mean. Three of the identified cytomegalovirus-associated TCR beta chains were confirmed in vitro to be specific for cytomegalovirus antigens. Several of the top co-occurrence clusters appeared to be linked to parvovirus B19, influenza, CMV and Epstein-Barr virus, according to a later analysis. Only TCR beta chains were sequenced in this cohort, and the absence of alpha or paired-chain data limited detectable features. In a later analysis, the rate of TCR association differed among HLA loci, with DRB1 alleles having the most associated TCRs and HLA-C alleles having the fewest. Roughly 17 rarely observed V segments, including chromosome 9 orphons, were excluded from the earlier analysis of almost 600 of the donors because counts were too low. A further reported finding was that TCR beta sequences accurately predicted the HLA-A and HLA-B alleles for most subjects in the first cohort. Most TCR sequences were observed very rarely across donors, whereas some public TCRs were present in many individuals. In the study, about 150 TCR beta chains were listed as associated with cytomegalovirus. It was suggested by the authors that the approach could potentially be generalized to other disease states and immunological phenotypes. Specific HLA alleles were associated with 15,000 to 20,000 TCR beta sequences at a false discovery rate of 0.05 in a later analysis. The classifier was reported to diagnose cytomegalovirus status with high specificity and sensitivity in both the original and validation cohorts. In a later analysis, HLA-associated TCR beta chains were found to be more clonally expanded and to have lower generation probabilities than equally common non-associated chains. According to a later analysis, most CMV-associated TCR beta chains appeared to be HLA-restricted, and the HLA associations seemed to be driven largely by CMV exposure.

Details on this clone: Its antigen is not yet known.

The CDR3 runs 16 amino acids, cysteine and phenylalanine included. Only CDR3 DNA remains: 48 bases, in frame from the first base. The CDR1 and CDR2 encoded by the germline V gene (reference sequence) are WNHNN and SYGVQD. V and J lose 6 bases and 0 bases, and a span of 12 bases separates them. To prepare the library, the immunoSEQ multiplex PCR assay was applied. A mixture of 60 forward primers for TCR Vbeta segments and 13 reverse primers for TCR Jbeta segments was used in the multiplex PCR. The CDR3 region of rearranged TCR beta genes was amplified from genomic DNA with a multiplex PCR assay. The amplified TCR beta libraries were sequenced on the Illumina HiSeq System as 87-base-pair reads. Concerning the study's data processing: A later analysis tallied around 80 million unique TCR beta chains across the 650 to 750 repertoires, and roughly 11 million of those chains were shared by two or more donors. To remove PCR and sequencing errors, raw reads were error-corrected and collapsed into unique sequences using a nearest-neighbor algorithm that merged closely related sequences. To assign V, D and J gene segments, CDR3 sequences were aligned to IMGT reference sequences. Each retained sequence needed at least a six-nucleotide match to both a V gene segment and a J gene segment. A rearrangement counted as productive if the CDR3 had no stop codons and remained in frame with V and J, and every other rearrangement counted as non-productive. Following IMGT convention, CDR3 was defined as the stretch from the second conserved V-encoded cysteine to the conserved J-encoded phenylalanine. Sequences without an unambiguous match to a single V gene segment were excluded from the earlier analysis of a few hundred of the donors. An earlier analysis of 587 of the donors called V segments functional above 56.7% productive rearrangements and segregating when the between-donor standard deviation exceeded 5%. A statistical classification framework was built to diagnose cytomegalovirus status from the catalog of TCR beta chain sequences. In a later analysis, TCR nucleotide sequences were compared against IMGT/GENE-DB human TR gene sequences so that V and J genes could be assigned. In a later analysis, CDR3 sequences and most-parsimonious VDJ recombination scenarios were assigned using the TCRdist pipeline. A later analysis defined each TCR beta chain by its CDR3 amino acid sequence plus V-gene family, and excluded reads lacking a unique V-gene family. A later analysis removed 550 to 700 highly shared, low-generation-probability nucleotide sequences to deal with suspected cross-contamination and a sequencing artifact. In a later analysis, a clonal expansion index for each public chain was calculated from normalized within-repertoire ranks of inferred template counts. In a later analysis, generation probabilities were computed using a VDJ recombination model fitted to out-of-frame rearrangements, and the results were checked against IGoR. A later analysis scored TCR-TCR, TCR-HLA and TCR-CMV co-occurrence with hypergeometric tests, applying a repertoire-size bias correction to TCR pairs. To estimate false discovery rates, a later analysis permuted the HLA or CMV assignments 20 times. A later analysis grouped co-occurring TCRs with DBSCAN, adding TCRdist sequence similarity when clustering within HLA-allele-positive subsets. Repertoires with fewer than 30,000 or more than 120,000 public chains were left out of co-occurrence clustering, as were a handful of repertoires with anomalous nucleotide sharing. Drawn from immuneACCESS, this table holds only the in-frame rearrangements with V and J called that TCRdb kept. Clones are partly lost; checked studies trace under half to an unresolved V gene and leave the rest unexplained. For V, J and clone size, that table is used; D and trimming come from the DNA. This sample's table lists 74,000 or so clones. In total, the top ten clones hold 1.3% to 1.5% of the sample.

The cohort comprised 550 to 700 healthy bone marrow donors. At the time of sampling, all cohort members were nominally healthy, though unrecorded immune exposures were likely present. The donor was CMV seronegative and belonged to the group of several hundred seronegative cohort members. A peripheral blood sample was collected from each donor, and TCR beta sequencing was performed on peripheral blood mononuclear cells. The Qiagen DNeasy Blood Extraction Kit was used to extract genomic DNA from the blood cell samples. This chain joins TRBV10-1 to TRBJ2-6; tentative D gene TRBD1, with 6 bases matching. The sample comprised PBMCs. This receptor was identified in a woman aged 55 to 70 in good health and CMV-seronegative. The DNA sequence is TGCGCCAGCAGAGAGAACAGGGACTCTGGGGCCAACGTCCTGACTTTC. This yields the protein CASRENRDSGANVLTF.